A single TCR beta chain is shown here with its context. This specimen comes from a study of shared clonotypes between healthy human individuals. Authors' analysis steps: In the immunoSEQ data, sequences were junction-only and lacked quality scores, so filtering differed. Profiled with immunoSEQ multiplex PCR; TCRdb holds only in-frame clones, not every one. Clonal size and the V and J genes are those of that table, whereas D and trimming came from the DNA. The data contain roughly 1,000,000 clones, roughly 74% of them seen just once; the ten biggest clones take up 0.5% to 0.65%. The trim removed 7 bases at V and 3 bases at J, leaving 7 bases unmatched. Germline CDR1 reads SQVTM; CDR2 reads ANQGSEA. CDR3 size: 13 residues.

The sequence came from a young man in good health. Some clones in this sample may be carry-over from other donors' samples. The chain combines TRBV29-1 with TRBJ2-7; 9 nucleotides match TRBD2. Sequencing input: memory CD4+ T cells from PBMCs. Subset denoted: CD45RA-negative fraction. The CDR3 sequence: CSARASGNYEQYF. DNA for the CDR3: TGCAGCGCAAGAGCTAGCGGGAACTACGAGCAGTACTTC.